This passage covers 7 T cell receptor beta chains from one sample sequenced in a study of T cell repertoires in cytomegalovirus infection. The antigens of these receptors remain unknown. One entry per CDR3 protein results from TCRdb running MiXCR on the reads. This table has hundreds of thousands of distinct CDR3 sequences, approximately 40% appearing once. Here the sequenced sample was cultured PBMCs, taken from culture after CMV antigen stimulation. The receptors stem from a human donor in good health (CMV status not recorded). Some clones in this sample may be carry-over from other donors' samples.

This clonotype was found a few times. DNA of the CDR3: TGCAGTGCTGGCCGGGACAGGGACTATCAGCCCCAGCATTTT. As protein: CSAGRDRDYQPQHF. The genes are TRBV20-1 and TRBJ1-5; 9 bases agree with TRBD1. Per the germline V gene, CDR1 is DFQATT and CDR2 is SNEGSKA (reference sequence). CDR3 length: 14 residues. With 5 bases clipped from V and 5 bases from J, the junction kept 7 bases outside the gene matches.

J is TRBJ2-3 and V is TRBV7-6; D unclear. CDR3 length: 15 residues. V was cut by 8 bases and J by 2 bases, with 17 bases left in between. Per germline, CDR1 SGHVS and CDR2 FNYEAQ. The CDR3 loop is CASWARILVTDTQYF. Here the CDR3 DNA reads TGTGCCAGCTGGGCCCGTATTCTCGTCACAGATACGCAGTATTTT.

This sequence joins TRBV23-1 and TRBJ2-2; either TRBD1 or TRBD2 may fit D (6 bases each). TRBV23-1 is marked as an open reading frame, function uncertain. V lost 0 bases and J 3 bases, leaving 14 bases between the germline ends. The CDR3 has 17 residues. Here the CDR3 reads CASSQSYRGQDTGELFF. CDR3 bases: TGCGCCAGCAGTCAATCATACCGGGGGCAGGACACCGGGGAGCTGTTTTTT.

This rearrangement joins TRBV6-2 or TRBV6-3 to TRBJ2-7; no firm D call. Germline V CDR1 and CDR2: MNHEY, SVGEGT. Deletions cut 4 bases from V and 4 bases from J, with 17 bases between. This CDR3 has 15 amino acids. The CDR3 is CASSSEPSRRYEQYF. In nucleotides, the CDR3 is TGTGCCAGCAGTTCGGAACCATCCCGTCGGTACGAGCAGTACTTC.

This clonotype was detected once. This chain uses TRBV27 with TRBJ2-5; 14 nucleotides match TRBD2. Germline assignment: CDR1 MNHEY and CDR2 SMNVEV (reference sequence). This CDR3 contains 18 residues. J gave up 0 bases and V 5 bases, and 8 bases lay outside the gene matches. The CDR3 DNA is TGTGCCAGCAGTGGCCGGACTAGCGGGGGGCGCCACCAAGAGACCCAGTACTTC. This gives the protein CASSGRTSGGRHQETQYF.

CDR3 sequence reads: CAISESEGTSTDTQYF. CDR3 sequence (DNA): TGTGCCATCAGTGAGTCTGAGGGGACTAGCACAGATACGCAGTATTTT. This chain links TRBV10-3 with TRBJ2-3; D perhaps matches TRBD2 (6 bases). Trimming stripped 0 bases from V and 0 bases from J, with 10 bases between. Germline CDR1 reads ENHRY; CDR2 reads SYGVKD. This CDR3 is 16 amino acids long.

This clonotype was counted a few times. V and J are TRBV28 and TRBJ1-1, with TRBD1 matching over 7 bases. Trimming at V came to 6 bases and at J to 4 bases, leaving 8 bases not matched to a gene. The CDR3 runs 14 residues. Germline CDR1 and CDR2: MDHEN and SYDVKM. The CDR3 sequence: CASSEPGQTTEAFF. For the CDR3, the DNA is TGTGCCAGCAGCGAGCCGGGACAGACCACTGAAGCTTTCTTT. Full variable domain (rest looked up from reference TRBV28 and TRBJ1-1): DVKVTQSSRYLVKRTGEKVFLECVQDMDHENMFWYRQDPGLGLRLIYFSYDVKMKEKGDIPEGYSVSREKKERFSLILESASTNQTSMYLCASSEPGQTTEAFFGQGTRLTVV.